This record looks at one TCR beta chain sequence and its context. The V segment lost 0 bases and the J segment 2 bases; nucleotides outside the gene matches: 3. The CDR3 is 16 amino acids. The germline V gene has CDR1 LGHNA and CDR2 YNFKEQ. Only in-frame clones appear in the TCRdb table, and some are missing; sequencing was by immunoSEQ multiplex PCR. The table includes some 270,000 clones, under 90% detected once. The sample comes from a study of blood T cell repertoires in COVID-19. The chain joins TRBV4-2 to TRBJ2-1, with 8 bases identical to TRBD2. The sequencing input was peripheral blood. The origin of this receptor is a man aged 45 to 65 with acute or convalescent COVID-19. CDR3 DNA sequence: TGTGCCAGCAGCCAAGATCGGGGGGGGACCTACAATGAGCAGTTCTTC. This sequence encodes CASSQDRGGTYNEQFF.